This T cell receptor (beta chain) comes out of a study of cytomegalovirus exposure and HLA in healthy donors. This PCR relied on a set of 60 Vbeta primers and 13 Jbeta primers. The assay was immunoSEQ multiplex PCR, and TCRdb's table has in-frame clones only and misses some. Seen here are 250,000 to 350,000 clones, just over 70% observed once, and the top ten hold 2% to 2.5%. Study-wide points: Later analysis demonstrated an association between a missense DCLRE1C variant and TCR beta V- and J-gene trimming. A later analysis found common viral pathogens apparently linked to several of the most significant clusters. In an earlier analysis, productive rearrangement rates for most beta V segments clustered near 87% or 30%.

Points on this clone: Antigen specificity is unknown.

Germline V gives CDR1 GTSNPN, CDR2 SVGIG (reference sequence). The CDR3 covers 14 residues. The sequence was obtained from a female donor in good health and CMV-seronegative. This sequence joins TRBV30 and TRBJ2-5; 9 bases match TRBD1. The J call could be wrong; TRBJ2-7 is a better fit for the DNA end. Source material: PBMCs. CDR3 DNA sequence: TGTGCCTGGGGGGGGACAGGGCAGCCCTACGAGCAGTACTTC. As protein: CAWGGTGQPYEQYF.